A single sample gave rise to the 6 T cell receptor beta chains below, sequenced in a study of shared clonotypes between healthy human individuals. Repertoires were generated with immunoSEQ multiplex PCR, while TCRdb's copy carries only in-frame clones and drops some. The sample comprises 2 million to 2.5 million clones, 90% to 96% of which are singletons, and roughly 0.13% rests with the top ten. The sequencing input was naive CD4+ T cells sorted from blood. Subset noted: CD45RA+ positively selected. These receptors all come from a man between 18 and 29 years old in good health.

The J gene is TRBJ1-6, the V gene TRBV30, with D hard to call. V lost 2 bases and J lost 11, with 10 bases in between. Germline V CDR1 and CDR2: GTSNPN, SVGIG (reference sequence). The CDR3 consists of 12 residues. CDR3 DNA sequence: TGTGCCTGGAGTTCCCCCGGGGCACCCCTCCACTTT. Amino acid sequence: CAWSSPGAPLHF.

The chain recombines TRBV5-4 with TRBJ2-6; D ambiguous. Germline CDR1 is SGHNT and CDR2 is YYREEE (reference sequence). V was trimmed by 4 bases and J by 3 bases, leaving 8 bases between them. CDR3 length: 14 residues. CDR3 loop: CASSDLVGANVLTF. CDR3 DNA sequence: TGTGCCAGCAGCGATTTGGTTGGGGCCAACGTCCTGACTTTC.

This clone occurred once. The chain links TRBV10-3 to TRBJ2-7; a possible D gene is TRBD2 (6 bases). Per germline, CDR1 ENHRY and CDR2 SYGVKD. The CDR3 is made up of 15 amino acids. V shed 0 bases and J shed 6 bases, with 15 bases lying between them. CDR3 sequence: CAISESVRGQGEQYF. The CDR3 bases are TGTGCCATCAGTGAGTCGGTGCGGGGTCAGGGCGAGCAGTACTTC.

The CDR3 region is CASSGLLQGGGTDTQYF. DNA for the CDR3: TGTGCCAGCAGTGGCTTACTTCAGGGGGGAGGCACAGATACGCAGTATTTT. The chain combines TRBV6-1 with TRBJ2-3; possible D gene TRBD1, 7 bases. The CDR3 is made up of 17 amino acids. CDR1 is MNHNS and CDR2 is SASEGT in the germline V gene. The V gene lost 4 bases and the J gene lost 1 base, with 18 bases spanning the gap.

This clone was counted a single time. The V call is TRBV6-5, the J call TRBJ1-5; 7 nucleotides agree with TRBD1. This CDR3 is built from 15 residues. Unmatched junction bases numbered 10, after V lost 8 bases and J lost 3 bases. The germline V gene has CDR1 MNHEY and CDR2 SVGAGI. DNA of the CDR3: TGTGCCAGCTCGAGGGGGCCGGGTCCCAATCAGCCCCAGCATTTT. Protein product: CASSRGPGPNQPQHF.

The gene calls are TRBV11-2 and TRBJ1-1; a weak D match, TRBD1 (5 bases). Germline V gene lookup returns CDR1 SGHAT and CDR2 FQNNGV. Trimming pared 1 base from V and 0 bases from J, leaving 6 bases between. The CDR3 is 14 amino acids. CDR3 sequence: CASSLAGMNTEAFF. The CDR3 region has the DNA TGTGCCAGCAGCTTAGCAGGGATGAACACTGAAGCTTTCTTT.